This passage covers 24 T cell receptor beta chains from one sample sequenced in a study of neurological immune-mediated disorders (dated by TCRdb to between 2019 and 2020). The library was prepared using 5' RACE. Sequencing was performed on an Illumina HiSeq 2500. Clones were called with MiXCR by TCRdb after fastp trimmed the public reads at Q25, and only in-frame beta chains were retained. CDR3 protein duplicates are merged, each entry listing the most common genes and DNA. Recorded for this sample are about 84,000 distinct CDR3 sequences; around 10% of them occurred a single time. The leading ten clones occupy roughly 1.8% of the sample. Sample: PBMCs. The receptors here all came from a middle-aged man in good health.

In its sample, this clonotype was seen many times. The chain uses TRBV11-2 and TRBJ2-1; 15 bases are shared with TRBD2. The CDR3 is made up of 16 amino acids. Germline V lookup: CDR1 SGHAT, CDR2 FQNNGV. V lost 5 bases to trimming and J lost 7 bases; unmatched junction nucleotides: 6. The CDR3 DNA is TGTGCCAGCAGCCTGGGACTAGCGGGAGGCATGAATGAGCAGTTCTTC. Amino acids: CASSLGLAGGMNEQFF.

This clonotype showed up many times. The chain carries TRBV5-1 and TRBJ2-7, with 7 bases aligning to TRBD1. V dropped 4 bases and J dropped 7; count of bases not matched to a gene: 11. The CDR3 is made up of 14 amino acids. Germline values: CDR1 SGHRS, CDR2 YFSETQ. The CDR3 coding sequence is TGCGCCAGCAGCCCCTGGGACAGTCCGAGAGAGCAGTACTTC. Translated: CASSPWDSPREQYF.

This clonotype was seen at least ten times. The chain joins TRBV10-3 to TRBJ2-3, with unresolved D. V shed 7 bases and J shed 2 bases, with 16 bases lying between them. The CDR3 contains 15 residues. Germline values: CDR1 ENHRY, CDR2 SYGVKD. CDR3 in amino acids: CAINSRQAFTDTQYF. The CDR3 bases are TGTGCCATCAACAGTCGGCAGGCATTCACAGATACGCAGTATTTT.

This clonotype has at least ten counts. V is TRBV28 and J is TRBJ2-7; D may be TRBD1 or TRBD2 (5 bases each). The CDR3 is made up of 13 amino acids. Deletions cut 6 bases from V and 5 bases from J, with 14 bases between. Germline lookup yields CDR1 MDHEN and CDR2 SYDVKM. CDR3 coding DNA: TGTGCCAGCAGCCTGAGGGGCGAGGACGAGCAGTACTTC. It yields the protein CASSLRGEDEQYF.

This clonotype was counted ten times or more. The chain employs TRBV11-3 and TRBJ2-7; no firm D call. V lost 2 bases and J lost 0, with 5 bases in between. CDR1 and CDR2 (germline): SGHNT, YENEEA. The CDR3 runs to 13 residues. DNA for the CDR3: TGTGCCAGCAGCTTAAGGGTCTCCTACGAGCAGTACTTC. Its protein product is CASSLRVSYEQYF.

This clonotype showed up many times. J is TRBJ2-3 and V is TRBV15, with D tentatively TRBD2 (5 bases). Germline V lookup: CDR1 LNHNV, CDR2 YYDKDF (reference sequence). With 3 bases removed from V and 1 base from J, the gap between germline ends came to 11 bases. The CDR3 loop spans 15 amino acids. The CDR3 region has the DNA TGTGCCACCAGCAGCGGGGATATCGGCACAGATACGCAGTATTTT. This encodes CATSSGDIGTDTQYF. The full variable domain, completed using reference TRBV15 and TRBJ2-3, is DAMVIQNPRYQVTQFGKPVTLSCSQTLNHNVMYWYQQKSSQAPKLLFHYYDKDFNNEADTPDNFQSRRPNTSFCFLDIRSPGLGDTAMYLCATSSGDIGTDTQYFGPGTRLTVL.

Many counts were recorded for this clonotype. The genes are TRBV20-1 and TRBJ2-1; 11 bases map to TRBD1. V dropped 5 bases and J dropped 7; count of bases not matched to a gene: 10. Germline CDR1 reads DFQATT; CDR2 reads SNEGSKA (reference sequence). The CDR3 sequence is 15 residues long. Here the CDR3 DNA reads TGCAGTGCTCTCGGACAGGGGGCAGGAGTGAATGAGCAGTTCTTC. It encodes CSALGQGAGVNEQFF.

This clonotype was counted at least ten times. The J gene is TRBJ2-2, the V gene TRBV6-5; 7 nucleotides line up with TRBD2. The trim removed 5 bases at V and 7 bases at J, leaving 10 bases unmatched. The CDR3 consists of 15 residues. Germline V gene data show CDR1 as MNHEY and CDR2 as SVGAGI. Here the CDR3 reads CASSAPGTKYGELFF. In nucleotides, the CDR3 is TGTGCCAGCAGTGCCCCCGGGACTAAGTACGGGGAGCTGTTTTTT.

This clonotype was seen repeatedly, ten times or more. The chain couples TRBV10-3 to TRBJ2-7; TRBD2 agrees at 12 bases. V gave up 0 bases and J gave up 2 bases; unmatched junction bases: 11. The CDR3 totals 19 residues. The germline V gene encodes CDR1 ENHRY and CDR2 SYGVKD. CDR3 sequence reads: CAISESVSTSGGTPYEQYF. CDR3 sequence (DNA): TGTGCCATCAGTGAGTCGGTGTCGACTAGCGGGGGTACCCCCTACGAGCAGTACTTC.

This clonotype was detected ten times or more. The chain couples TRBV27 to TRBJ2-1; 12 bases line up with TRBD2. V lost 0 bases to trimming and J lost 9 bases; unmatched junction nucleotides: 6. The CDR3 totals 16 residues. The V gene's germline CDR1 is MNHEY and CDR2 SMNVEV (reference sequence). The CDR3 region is CASSLSVGLAGSEQFF. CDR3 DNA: TGTGCCAGCAGTTTATCCGTAGGACTAGCGGGGTCTGAGCAGTTCTTC.

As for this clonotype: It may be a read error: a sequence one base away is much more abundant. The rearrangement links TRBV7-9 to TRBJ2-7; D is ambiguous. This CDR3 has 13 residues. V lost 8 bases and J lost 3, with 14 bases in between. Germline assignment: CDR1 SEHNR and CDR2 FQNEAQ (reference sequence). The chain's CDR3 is CASAIGVSYEQYF. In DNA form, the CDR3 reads TGTGCCAGCGCCATTGGGGTGAGCTACGAGCAGTACTTC.

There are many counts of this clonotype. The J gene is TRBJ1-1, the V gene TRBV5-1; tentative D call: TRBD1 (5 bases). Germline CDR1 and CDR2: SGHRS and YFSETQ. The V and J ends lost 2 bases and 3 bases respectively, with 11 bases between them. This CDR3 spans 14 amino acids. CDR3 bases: TGCGCCAGCAGCTTAGGGTTAGGGGACACTGAAGCTTTCTTT. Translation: CASSLGLGDTEAFF.

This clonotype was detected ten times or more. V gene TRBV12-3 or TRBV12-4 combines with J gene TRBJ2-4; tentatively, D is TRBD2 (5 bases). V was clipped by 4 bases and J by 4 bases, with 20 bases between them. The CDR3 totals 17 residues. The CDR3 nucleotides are TGTGCCAGCAGTTCTATCGGGGAAGGTGAAACTAAAAACATTCAGTACTTC. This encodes CASSSIGEGETKNIQYF.

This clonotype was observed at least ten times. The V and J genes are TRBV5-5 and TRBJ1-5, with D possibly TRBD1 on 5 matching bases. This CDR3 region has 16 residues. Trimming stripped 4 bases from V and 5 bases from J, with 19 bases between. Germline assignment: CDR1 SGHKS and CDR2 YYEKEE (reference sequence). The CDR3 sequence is CASSPSGPYHYQPQHF. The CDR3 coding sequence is TGTGCCAGCAGCCCGTCGGGGCCGTATCACTATCAGCCCCAGCATTTT.

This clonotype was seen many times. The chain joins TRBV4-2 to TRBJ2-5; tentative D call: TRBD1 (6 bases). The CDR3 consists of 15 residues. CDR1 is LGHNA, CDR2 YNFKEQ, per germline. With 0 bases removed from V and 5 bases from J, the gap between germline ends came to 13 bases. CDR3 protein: CASSQEAGDKETQYF. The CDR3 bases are TGTGCCAGCAGCCAAGAGGCAGGGGATAAGGAGACCCAGTACTTC.

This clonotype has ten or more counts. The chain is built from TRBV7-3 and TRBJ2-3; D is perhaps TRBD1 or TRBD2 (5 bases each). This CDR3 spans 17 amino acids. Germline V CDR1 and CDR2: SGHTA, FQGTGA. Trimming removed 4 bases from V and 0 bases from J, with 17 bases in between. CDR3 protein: CASSSGGVGLSTDTQYF. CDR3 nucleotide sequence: TGTGCCAGCAGCTCCGGAGGAGTGGGGCTGAGCACAGATACGCAGTATTTT.

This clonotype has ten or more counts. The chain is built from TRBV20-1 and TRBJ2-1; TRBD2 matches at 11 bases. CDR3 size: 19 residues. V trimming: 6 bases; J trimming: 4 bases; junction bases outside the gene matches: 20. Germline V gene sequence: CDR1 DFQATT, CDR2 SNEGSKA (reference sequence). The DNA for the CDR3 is TGCAGTGCCAGGTCAACAATAGCGGGAGGGAAAGGAGGATACAATGAGCAGTTCTTC. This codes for CSARSTIAGGKGGYNEQFF.

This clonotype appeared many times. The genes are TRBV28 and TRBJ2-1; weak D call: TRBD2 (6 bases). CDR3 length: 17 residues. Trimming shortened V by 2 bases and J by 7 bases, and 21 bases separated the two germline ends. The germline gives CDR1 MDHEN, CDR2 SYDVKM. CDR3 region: CASSLAPTSHIGNEQFF. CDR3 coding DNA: TGTGCCAGCAGTTTAGCCCCAACTAGCCATATAGGAAATGAGCAGTTCTTC.

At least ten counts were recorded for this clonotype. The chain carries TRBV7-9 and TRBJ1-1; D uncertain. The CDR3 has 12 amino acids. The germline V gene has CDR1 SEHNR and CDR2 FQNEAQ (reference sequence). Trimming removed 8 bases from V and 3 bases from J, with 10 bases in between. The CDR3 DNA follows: TGTGCCAGCGGTCTAAGGGACACTGAAGCTTTCTTT. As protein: CASGLRDTEAFF.

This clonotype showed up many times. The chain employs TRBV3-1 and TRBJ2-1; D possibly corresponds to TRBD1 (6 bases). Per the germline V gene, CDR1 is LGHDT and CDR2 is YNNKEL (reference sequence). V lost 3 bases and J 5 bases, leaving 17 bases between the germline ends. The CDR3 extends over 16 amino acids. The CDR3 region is CASSHSAQGSHNEQFF. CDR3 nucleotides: TGTGCCAGCAGCCACTCCGCACAGGGCAGTCACAATGAGCAGTTCTTC.

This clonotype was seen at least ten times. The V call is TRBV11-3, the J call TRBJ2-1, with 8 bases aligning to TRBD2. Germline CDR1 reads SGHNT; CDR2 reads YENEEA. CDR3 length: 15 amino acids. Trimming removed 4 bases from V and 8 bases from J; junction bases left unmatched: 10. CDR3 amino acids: CASSSARGAGDEQFF. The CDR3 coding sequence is TGTGCCAGCAGCTCAGCCCGGGGAGCGGGGGATGAGCAGTTCTTC.

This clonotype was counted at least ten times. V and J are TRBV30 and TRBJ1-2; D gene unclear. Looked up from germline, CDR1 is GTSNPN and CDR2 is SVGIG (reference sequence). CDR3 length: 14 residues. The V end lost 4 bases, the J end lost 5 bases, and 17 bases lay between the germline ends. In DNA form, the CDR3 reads TGTGCCTGGATAGCCACCGGCGCGGTGTATGGCTACACCTTC. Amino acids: CAWIATGAVYGYTF.

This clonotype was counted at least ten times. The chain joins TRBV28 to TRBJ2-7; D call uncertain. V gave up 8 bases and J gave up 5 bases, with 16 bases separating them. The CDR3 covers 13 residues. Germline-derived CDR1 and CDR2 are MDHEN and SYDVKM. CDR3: CASGTSPTHEQYF. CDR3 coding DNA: TGTGCCAGCGGCACCTCCCCTACCCACGAGCAGTACTTC. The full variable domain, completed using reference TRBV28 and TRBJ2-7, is DVKVTQSSRYLVKRTGEKVFLECVQDMDHENMFWYRQDPGLGLRLIYFSYDVKMKEKGDIPEGYSVSREKKERFSLILESASTNQTSMYLCASGTSPTHEQYFGPGTRLTVT.

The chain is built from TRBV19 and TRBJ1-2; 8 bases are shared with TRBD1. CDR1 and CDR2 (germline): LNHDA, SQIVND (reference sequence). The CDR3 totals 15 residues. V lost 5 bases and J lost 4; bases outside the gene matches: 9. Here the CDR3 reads CASSLDPGGAYGYTF. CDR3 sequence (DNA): TGTGCCAGTAGTCTCGACCCAGGGGGCGCCTATGGCTACACCTTC. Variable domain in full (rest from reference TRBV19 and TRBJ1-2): DGGITQSPKYLFRKEGQNVTLSCEQNLNHDAMYWYRQDPGQGLRLIYYSQIVNDFQKGDIAEGYSVSREKKESFPLTVTSAQKNPTAFYLCASSLDPGGAYGYTFGSGTRLTVV.